This is a list of T cell receptor beta chains from one sample in a study of T cell responses to AZD1222 COVID-19 vaccine. Data came from immunoSEQ multiplex PCR; TCRdb stores just in-frame clones and leaves some out. Of 100,000 to 110,000 clones in the sample, 80% to 95% were seen once. The specimen comprised peripheral blood, sampled on day 0 of AZD1222 vaccination. The receptors originated from an adult in good health. The CDR3 runs from the conserved cysteine through the conserved F or W. A D gene is named only where the DNA matches it firmly. Some rows have no size entry. The others give once, few or many, or a class for an expanded clone.

cdr3_aa: CASSDSGRESEQFF
cdr3_nt: TGTGCCAGCAGTGACTCAGGGCGGGAGAGCGAGCAGTTCTTC
v_call: TRBV6-4
clone_size: few
j_call: TRBJ2-1
d_call: TRBD2

cdr3_aa: CASGGLAGGEQYF
cdr3_nt: TGTGCCAGCGGTGGACTAGCGGGAGGAGAGCAGTACTTC
v_call: TRBV2
clone_size: .
j_call: TRBJ2-7
d_call: TRBD2

cdr3_aa: CASSEQPGGSAGNTIYF
cdr3_nt: TGCGCCAGCAGCGAACAACCAGGGGGTTCTGCTGGAAACACCATATATTTT
v_call: TRBV5-1
clone_size: .
j_call: TRBJ1-3
d_call: TRBD1

cdr3_aa: CASSIPRGAGEKLFF
cdr3_nt: TGTGCCAGCAGTATTCCTCGGGGGGCAGGGGAAAAACTGTTTTTT
v_call: TRBV28
clone_size: few
j_call: TRBJ1-4
d_call: .

cdr3_aa: CASSQDTGPYGYTF
cdr3_nt: TGTGCCAGCAGCCAAGATACCGGGCCCTATGGCTACACCTTC
v_call: TRBV5-5
clone_size: .
j_call: TRBJ1-2
d_call: .

cdr3_aa: CASSTGQGFYGYTF
cdr3_nt: TGTGCCAGCAGCACCGGACAGGGATTCTATGGCTACACCTTC
v_call: TRBV7-2
clone_size: .
j_call: TRBJ1-2
d_call: TRBD1

cdr3_aa: CASSYGQGVSSPLHF
cdr3_nt: TGTGCCAGCAGTTACGGACAGGGGGTTTCTTCACCCCTCCACTTT
v_call: TRBV6-5
clone_size: .
j_call: TRBJ1-6
d_call: TRBD1

cdr3_aa: CASSYSRDQPQHF
cdr3_nt: TGTGCCAGCAGTTACTCCAGGGACCAGCCCCAGCATTTT
v_call: TRBV6-5
clone_size: .
j_call: TRBJ1-5
d_call: .

cdr3_aa: CSVSGRTNEKLFF
cdr3_nt: TGCAGCGTATCAGGGCGCACTAATGAAAAACTGTTTTTT
v_call: TRBV29-1
clone_size: .
j_call: TRBJ1-4
d_call: .

cdr3_aa: CAIAQWGGLAGGPDNEQFF
cdr3_nt: TGTGCCATCGCCCAGTGGGGAGGACTAGCGGGAGGGCCGGACAATGAGCAGTTCTTC
v_call: TRBV10-3
clone_size: .
j_call: TRBJ2-1
d_call: TRBD2

cdr3_aa: CASRAGTANGYTF
cdr3_nt: TGTGCCAGCAGGGCCGGGACAGCGAATGGCTACACCTTC
v_call: TRBV5-5
clone_size: .
j_call: TRBJ1-2
d_call: TRBD1

cdr3_aa: CASSPGLAGVGQFF
cdr3_nt: TGTGCCAGCAGCCCGGGACTAGCGGGAGTGGGGCAGTTCTTC
v_call: TRBV7-6
clone_size: .
j_call: TRBJ2-1
d_call: TRBD2

cdr3_aa: CASSLFGEGTDTQYF
cdr3_nt: TGTGCCAGCAGCTTGTTCGGGGAGGGCACAGATACGCAGTATTTT
v_call: TRBV5-6
clone_size: .
j_call: TRBJ2-3
d_call: .

cdr3_aa: CAWSVYYGSGETQYF
cdr3_nt: TGTGCCTGGAGTGTATATTACGGGAGTGGTGAGACCCAGTACTTC
v_call: TRBV30
clone_size: once
j_call: TRBJ2-5
d_call: .

cdr3_aa: CASSLARGLQETQYF
cdr3_nt: TGTGCCAGCAGCTTAGCCAGGGGGCTTCAAGAGACCCAGTACTTC
v_call: TRBV7-9
clone_size: .
j_call: TRBJ2-5
d_call: TRBD1

cdr3_aa: CASSVSSHTEQGEHGYTF
cdr3_nt: TGTGCCAGCAGCGTAAGCTCACACACCGAACAGGGTGAACATGGCTACACCTTC
v_call: TRBV9
clone_size: .
j_call: TRBJ1-2
d_call: .

cdr3_aa: CASSLSTGAGQPQHF
cdr3_nt: TGTGCCAGCAGTCTCTCAACAGGGGCGGGACAGCCCCAGCATTTT
v_call: TRBV27
clone_size: .
j_call: TRBJ1-5
d_call: TRBD1

cdr3_aa: CAAGRDVNQPQHF
cdr3_nt: TGTGCGGCGGGCAGGGACGTCAATCAGCCCCAGCATTTT
v_call: TRBV28
clone_size: .
j_call: TRBJ1-5
d_call: .

cdr3_aa: CASSTTSVGTEAFF
cdr3_nt: TGTGCCAGCTCAACCACTTCTGTAGGCACTGAAGCTTTCTTT
v_call: TRBV18
clone_size: .
j_call: TRBJ1-1
d_call: .

cdr3_aa: CSVQNSQETQYF
cdr3_nt: TGCAGCGTGCAAAACAGCCAAGAGACCCAGTACTTC
v_call: TRBV29-1
clone_size: .
j_call: TRBJ2-5
d_call: .

cdr3_aa: CASSFVAGTDTQYF
cdr3_nt: TGTGCCAGCAGTTTCGTAGCAGGCACAGATACGCAGTATTTT
v_call: TRBV28
clone_size: .
j_call: TRBJ2-3
d_call: .

cdr3_aa: CASKVGSGRRRDNEQFF
cdr3_nt: TGTGCCAGCAAGGTTGGTAGCGGGAGGAGAAGGGACAATGAGCAGTTCTTC
v_call: TRBV28
clone_size: .
j_call: TRBJ2-1
d_call: TRBD2

cdr3_aa: CASSESGTSYNEQFF
cdr3_nt: TGCGCCAGCAGTGAGTCGGGTACTTCCTACAATGAGCAGTTCTTC
v_call: TRBV10-2
clone_size: .
j_call: TRBJ2-1
d_call: .

cdr3_aa: CSVAGGTDTQYF
cdr3_nt: TGCAGCGTTGCTGGTGGCACAGATACGCAGTATTTT
v_call: TRBV29-1
clone_size: .
j_call: TRBJ2-3
d_call: .

cdr3_aa: CASSPPNRRGGTGELFF
cdr3_nt: TGTGCCAGCTCACCACCAAACCGCCGGGGGGGCACCGGGGAGCTGTTTTTT
v_call: TRBV18
clone_size: .
j_call: TRBJ2-2
d_call: TRBD2

cdr3_aa: CASSSTGVEQYF
cdr3_nt: TGTGCCAGCAGTTCCACAGGGGTCGAGCAGTACTTC
v_call: TRBV6-5
clone_size: .
j_call: TRBJ2-7
d_call: TRBD1

cdr3_aa: CASSLRTSGRRYPDTQYF
cdr3_nt: TGTGCCAGCAGTTTAAGGACTAGCGGGAGAAGATATCCAGATACGCAGTATTTT
v_call: TRBV28
clone_size: .
j_call: TRBJ2-3
d_call: TRBD2

cdr3_aa: CASSSTGFTLNEQFF
cdr3_nt: TGTGCCAGCAGTTCGACCGGGTTCACCCTCAATGAGCAGTTCTTC
v_call: TRBV27
clone_size: .
j_call: TRBJ2-1
d_call: .

cdr3_aa: CSASDPGTSRDGLHNEQFF
cdr3_nt: TGCAGTGCTAGTGACCCCGGGACCTCTAGGGACGGCCTGCACAATGAGCAGTTCTTC
v_call: TRBV20-1
clone_size: .
j_call: TRBJ2-1
d_call: .

cdr3_aa: CASSLAGGTLTNTGELFF
cdr3_nt: TGTGCCAGCAGCTTGGCGGGGGGGACGCTAACGAACACCGGGGAGCTGTTTTTT
v_call: TRBV5-6
clone_size: .
j_call: TRBJ2-2
d_call: TRBD2

cdr3_aa: CASSLNDYTGTGLYGYTF
cdr3_nt: TGTGCCAGCAGTTTAAACGACTACACCGGGACAGGCCTCTATGGCTACACCTTC
v_call: TRBV28
clone_size: .
j_call: TRBJ1-2
d_call: TRBD1

cdr3_aa: CSVEGRTVYGYTF
cdr3_nt: TGCAGCGTTGAAGGCAGGACCGTTTATGGCTACACCTTC
v_call: TRBV29-1
clone_size: .
j_call: TRBJ1-2
d_call: .

cdr3_aa: CASSLRAGGSGYTF
cdr3_nt: TGTGCCAGCAGCTTGCGGGCAGGGGGCAGTGGCTACACCTTC
v_call: TRBV5-6
clone_size: once
j_call: TRBJ1-2
d_call: TRBD1

cdr3_aa: CSASAAGGITYEQYF
cdr3_nt: TGCAGTGCTAGTGCCGCGGGAGGGATAACCTACGAGCAGTACTTC
v_call: TRBV20-1
clone_size: once
j_call: TRBJ2-7
d_call: TRBD2

cdr3_aa: CASRDSYSPLHF
cdr3_nt: TGTGCCTCCCGGGACAGTTATTCACCCCTCCACTTT
v_call: TRBV30
clone_size: once
j_call: TRBJ1-6
d_call: TRBD1

cdr3_aa: CASSQSTYEQYF
cdr3_nt: TGTGCCAGCAGTCAATCCACCTACGAGCAGTACTTC
v_call: TRBV6-5
clone_size: .
j_call: TRBJ2-7
d_call: .

cdr3_aa: CAWSVQAGVGQPQHF
cdr3_nt: TGTGCCTGGAGTGTACAAGCGGGGGTGGGCCAGCCCCAGCATTTT
v_call: TRBV30
clone_size: .
j_call: TRBJ1-5
d_call: .

cdr3_aa: CASSFDRPTEQYF
cdr3_nt: TGTGCCAGCAGCTTTGACAGACCAACCGAGCAGTACTTC
v_call: TRBV7-9
clone_size: .
j_call: TRBJ2-7
d_call: .

cdr3_aa: CASRGGRGKYNEQFF
cdr3_nt: TGTGCCAGCAGAGGGGGGCGCGGAAAATACAATGAGCAGTTCTTC
v_call: TRBV3-1/TRBV3-2
clone_size: .
j_call: TRBJ2-1
d_call: .